This T cell receptor (beta chain) was obtained from a study of T cell responses to AZD1222 COVID-19 vaccine. The assay was immunoSEQ multiplex PCR, and TCRdb's table has in-frame clones only and misses some. The sample shows around 130,000 clones, over 90% of them seen only once. CDR1 is SGHKS, CDR2 YYEKEE, per germline (reference sequence). The CDR3 is made up of 16 amino acids. Trimming pared 0 bases from V and 0 bases from J, leaving 10 bases between. Remarks on this clone: Its target is not known.

Study-level findings and limits: Just 5 to 7 people given AZD1222 tested seropositive at baseline. At 160-218 and 743-854, vaccine-associated CD4 TCRs were dominant, and they spanned spike. White British donors predominated, females outnumbered males, and clonal diversity was possibly underestimated.

The chain couples TRBV5-5 to TRBJ1-3; no reliable D call. This receptor was taken from an adult in good health. The sample here was peripheral blood, taken on day 0 of AZD1222 vaccination. This chain's CDR3 is CASSLEAVGSGNTIYF. The DNA for the CDR3 is TGTGCCAGCAGCTTGGAGGCGGTCGGCTCTGGAAACACCATATATTTT.